This record looks at one T cell receptor beta chain sequence and its context. Under the authors' procedure: Reference gene primer amplification yielded estimated nucleated cell counts. TCRdb's copy holds only in-frame clones and misses some; the assay was immunoSEQ multiplex PCR. V, J and clone size were drawn from that table, and D and trimming were deduced from the DNA. The repertoire includes around 250,000 clones, around 84% of them detected once, and approximately 3.5% sits in the top ten. These data are taken from a study of blood T cell repertoires in COVID-19. Overall study: Acute-phase and convalescent COVID-19 samples originated in the United States, Italy and Spain. PBMCs, B-cell-depleted T cells, or T cells provided the cDNA or gDNA that made up the material.

V was pared by 5 bases and J by 4 bases, with 11 bases of the junction left unmatched. Germline-derived CDR1 and CDR2 are SGHRS and YFSETQ. The CDR3 extends over 15 amino acids. The sequenced sample consisted of peripheral blood. The gene calls are TRBV5-1 and TRBJ1-2, with 7 bases matching TRBD1. This receptor was obtained from a woman under 30 with acute or convalescent COVID-19. CDR3 residues: CASSYTGADSYGYTF. CDR3 nucleotides: TGCGCCAGCAGTTATACAGGGGCAGATTCCTATGGCTACACCTTC.